The T cell receptor (beta chain) described here comes from a study of cytomegalovirus exposure and HLA in healthy donors. Study overall: Unique TCR beta sequences numbering around 110 million came from approximately 180 million T cells in an earlier analysis. When fewer than 400 donors were genotyped, about 81% of them were found to fall in the Caucasian-associated ancestry cluster.

V lost 3 bases and J 6 bases, leaving 18 bases between the germline ends. Germline V lookup: CDR1 SNHLY, CDR2 FYNNEI. This CDR3 has 16 residues. Healthy bone marrow donors formed the donor group. PCR used 60 Vbeta primers and 13 Jbeta primers. The assay was immunoSEQ multiplex PCR, and TCRdb's table has in-frame clones only and misses some. The sample contains some 120,000 clones, about 73% of which appear only once. This receptor was identified in a woman aged 45-60 years in good health and CMV-seropositive. The sequencing input was PBMCs. The rearrangement joins TRBV2 to TRBJ1-5, with a tentative D call TRBD1 (6 bases). The CDR3: CASSDEGVGSGQPQHF. The CDR3 nucleotides are TGTGCCAGCAGTGATGAGGGGGTGGGGTCAGGTCAGCCCCAGCATTTT.